The TCR beta chain described here comes from a study of spatial heterogeneity in lung cancer (dated by TCRdb to the late 2010s). At the level of the whole study: Donors were some 67 patients with early-stage, untreated non-small cell lung cancer from the lung TRACERx cohort. The study linked features of the TCR repertoire to counts of nonsynonymous mutations, which were determined by whole-exome sequencing of tumor tissue. Follow-up PBMC samples were sequenced whenever available, with the median time to follow-up being around two years after resection. TCR alpha and beta repertoires were quantitatively compared across multiple tumor regions, matched nontumor lung and blood in non-small cell lung cancer. In the raw uncorrected reads, each unique combination of TCR and UMI appeared on average more than ten times. Both alpha and beta chains were TCR-sequenced in approximately 200 tumor regions, approximately 68 matched nontumor lung samples and around 54 PBMC samples obtained at surgery. Beta-chain transcripts were consistently detected in greater numbers than alpha-chain transcripts, which likely reflects a higher abundance of beta-chain transcripts. The paper as a whole reports these results and caveats: Additional single-cell paired TCR alpha and beta sequencing was considered necessary to confirm, at a functional level, the hypothesis that regional TCRs recognize regional mutations. Only 13 to 15 patients were included in the comparisons of baseline and follow-up blood repertoires. Ubiquitous expanded tumor TCRs were found in blood more often at tumor resection than at routine follow-up.

This clonotype turned up a few times. This receptor's antigen is unknown. The record has no base qualities; no much larger clone is one base away. Via the germline V gene (reference sequence), CDR1 is SEHNR and CDR2 FQNEAQ. The CDR3 measures 15 amino acids from cysteine to phenylalanine. Left in the record is the CDR3 DNA by itself, 45 bases read in frame from the first base. Unmatched junction bases come to 3, with V trimmed by 2 bases and J by 5 bases. The time point label for this specimen denotes: blood at routine non-recurrence follow-up after resection. Without any cell sorting, TCR sequencing was performed on whole RNA extracted either from tumor and nontumor lung tissue or from cryopreserved PBMC samples. Only patients with enough RNA available from two or more tumor regions were chosen for TCR sequencing. The protocol used for the library was 5' RACE. This sample was sequenced with a NextSeq 500. The TCR library protocol attached a unique molecular identifier to each TCR cDNA molecule to allow correction of PCR and sequencing errors. From the authors' description of their analysis: TCR identification, UMI-based error correction and CDR3 extraction were performed with Decombinator tools. TCRs above a frequency of 2 per 1,000, corresponding to the top 1% of the tumor frequency distribution, were defined as expanded. Each repertoire was subsampled 100 times to 5,000 TCRs, after which Renyi diversity was computed with the R vegan package. CDR3 similarity networks were constructed using string-kernel similarity of amino acid triplets, with links drawn between CDR3s whose pairwise similarity was above 0.82. TCRdb itself trimmed the public reads at Q25 with fastp, ran MiXCR and retained productive beta chains. A single entry per CDR3 protein holds the most common genes and DNA from its merged rows. The V and J calls shown here were made by TCRdb, not taken from the authors' results. Here the sample has around 41,000 distinct CDR3 sequences; approximately 24% occur a single time. The biggest ten clones account for approximately 6.8% of the sample.

The chain is assembled from TRBV7-9 and TRBJ2-1, with 10 bases in between that match TRBD2. Sequencing used PBMCs, obtained at follow-up. The receptor was isolated from a female donor with early-stage non-small cell lung cancer. DNA sequence: TGTGCCAGCAGCTTACTAGCGGGGGCGAACAATGAGCAGTTCTTC. It translates as CASSLLAGANNEQFF.